This TCR beta chain is drawn from a study of molecular identifiers for immune sequencing clone quantification. Based on a CD8+CD4-CCR7+CD45RA+ profile, naive CD8 T cells were sorted. Comment on this clonotype: Germline and junction disagree at one end, which may indicate a read error.

The CDR3 spans 16 residues. CDR1 SEHNR and CDR2 FQNEAQ come from the germline V gene (reference sequence). One entry per CDR3 protein results from TCRdb running MiXCR on the PCR reads. The sample shows 460,000 or so distinct CDR3 sequences, about a quarter of them seen only once. Source material: naive CD8+ T cells from blood, with Jurkat cell RNA spiked in. As for subset: FACS-sorted CD8+CD4-CCR7+CD45RA+ naive T cells. This chain uses TRBV7-9 with TRBJ2-7, with D possibly called TRBD1 or TRBD2 (5 bases each). The clonotype comes from a human donor in good health. Some libraries in this study had Jurkat cell RNA spiked in. The CDR3, as DNA: TGTGCCAGCAGCGAAACCGGGACCGGCCCGTCCTGCGAGCAGTACTTC. This encodes CASSETGTGPSCEQYF.